These T cell receptor beta chains were read from a single sample in a study of blood T cells in healthy people across ages. MiXCR, run by TCRdb on the 5' RACE reads, gives a single entry per CDR3 protein. This table has about 1.8 million distinct CDR3 sequences, roughly 50% appearing once. Specimen: blood. These receptor sequences come from a middle-aged woman in good health. Each CDR3 is given with its conserved first and last residue. A D gene is named only where the DNA matches it firmly. The size of a clone is reported for some rows only, either as once, few or many, or as a class for expanded clones.

cdr3_nt,cdr3_aa,clone_size,j_call,d_call,v_call
TGCGCCAGCAGCCAAGGCTACGGACAGGGAAACGAAAAACTGTTTTTT,CASSQGYGQGNEKLFF,NA,TRBJ1-4,TRBD1,TRBV4-3
TGTGCCAGCAGCCGCCCGGGGGTATCCTATAATTCACCCCTCCACTTT,CASSRPGVSYNSPLHF,few,TRBJ1-6,NA,TRBV6-5
TGTGCCATCAGTGAGCCCAGACAGGGATGGGGGGAGACCCAGTACTTC,CAISEPRQGWGETQYF,NA,TRBJ2-5,TRBD1,TRBV10-3
TGCAGTGCTAGAGTGAGTGGGGATACGCAGTATTTT,CSARVSGDTQYF,few,TRBJ2-3,NA,TRBV20-1
TGTGCCAGCAGCTTATGGCCTCAGGACAGACAAGAGACCCAGTACTTC,CASSLWPQDRQETQYF,few,TRBJ2-5,NA,TRBV7-9
TGTGCCATTTTGGACTTCCGGTCTCCCACGACAGATACGCAGTATTTT,CAILDFRSPTTDTQYF,NA,TRBJ2-3,NA,TRBV5-4
TGCGCCAGCAGCCAAGGACCAATAAGCGGGGGGGCTCGTACGCAGTATTTT,CASSQGPISGGARTQYF,NA,TRBJ2-3,TRBD2,TRBV4-1
TGCAGCGTTGGGGACCAGGGGGCGCCTCTCGGCTACACCTTC,CSVGDQGAPLGYTF,NA,TRBJ1-2,TRBD1,TRBV29-1
TGTGCCAGCAGCGGCCGGGACGGCAGCAATTCACCCCTCCACTTT,CASSGRDGSNSPLHF,NA,TRBJ1-6,NA,TRBV9
TGTGCCAGCAGTTACGGTGAGGCGCGAGCGGGCGACCGCACAGATACGCAGTATTTT,CASSYGEARAGDRTDTQYF,NA,TRBJ2-3,NA,TRBV6-5
TGTGCCACCAGTGATTTCCAGACTAGCGGGGGATCCTACAATGAGCAGTTCTTC,CATSDFQTSGGSYNEQFF,NA,TRBJ2-1,TRBD2,TRBV24-1
TGTGCCAGCAGCCAAGATTCACTCAGGGAAGAGACCCAGTACTTC,CASSQDSLREETQYF,few,TRBJ2-5,NA,TRBV4-2
TGTGCCAGCACCCCCCCCGCACTCTACAATGAGCAGTTCTTC,CASTPPALYNEQFF,NA,TRBJ2-1,NA,TRBV6-2/TRBV6-3
TGTGCCAGCAGTGAGCCGGTAGTGGATACGCAGTATTTT,CASSEPVVDTQYF,NA,TRBJ2-3,NA,TRBV25-1
TGTGCCAGCAGCATCTTTGCCGGTTCTGGGGCCAACGTCCTGACTTTC,CASSIFAGSGANVLTF,NA,TRBJ2-6,NA,TRBV5-6
TGCGCCAGCAGCCAAGATTGGGGAGACTCTGGGGCCAGCGTCCTGACTTTC,CASSQDWGDSGASVLTF,NA,TRBJ2-6,NA,TRBV4-3
TGTGCCAGCAGCCAAGTCGGAGGGACAGGGGCCGGGGAGACCCAGTACTTC,CASSQVGGTGAGETQYF,NA,TRBJ2-5,TRBD1,TRBV4-2
TGCGCCAGCAGTGAGGTTAGCGGGGGAGTATCGAGCAATGAGCAGTTCTTC,CASSEVSGGVSSNEQFF,NA,TRBJ2-1,TRBD2,TRBV10-2
TGCAGCGTCGAAGCCGGGACAGCGTACTACAATGAGCAGTTCTTC,CSVEAGTAYYNEQFF,few,TRBJ2-1,TRBD1,TRBV29-1
TGTGCTAGTGGTTTGGTACCAAGCGGGGGGTACAGTAAGCCCCCCTACAATGAGCAGTACTTC,CASGLVPSGGYSKPPYNEQYF,NA,TRBJ2-4,TRBD2,TRBV12-5
TGTGCCAGCAGTGAAGTCGGCAGGGTAAATGAAAAACTGTTTTTT,CASSEVGRVNEKLFF,few,TRBJ1-4,NA,TRBV6-1
TGTGCCAGCAAACCGGCGGGCGGACAGGGTTACGAGCAGTACTTC,CASKPAGGQGYEQYF,few,TRBJ2-7,TRBD1,TRBV3-1
TGCAGTGCTGATCGGAGAACTAGCTCGCAAGAGACCCAGTACTTC,CSADRRTSSQETQYF,NA,TRBJ2-5,NA,TRBV20-1
TGCAGCGTTGGTAGGGCGCCTTCCCCAGAGACCCAGTACTTC,CSVGRAPSPETQYF,many,TRBJ2-5,NA,TRBV29-1
TGCGCCAGCAGCTTTTTAAGGGGGGGCCGGTTGTACAATGAGCAGTTCTTC,CASSFLRGGRLYNEQFF,once,TRBJ2-1,NA,TRBV5-1